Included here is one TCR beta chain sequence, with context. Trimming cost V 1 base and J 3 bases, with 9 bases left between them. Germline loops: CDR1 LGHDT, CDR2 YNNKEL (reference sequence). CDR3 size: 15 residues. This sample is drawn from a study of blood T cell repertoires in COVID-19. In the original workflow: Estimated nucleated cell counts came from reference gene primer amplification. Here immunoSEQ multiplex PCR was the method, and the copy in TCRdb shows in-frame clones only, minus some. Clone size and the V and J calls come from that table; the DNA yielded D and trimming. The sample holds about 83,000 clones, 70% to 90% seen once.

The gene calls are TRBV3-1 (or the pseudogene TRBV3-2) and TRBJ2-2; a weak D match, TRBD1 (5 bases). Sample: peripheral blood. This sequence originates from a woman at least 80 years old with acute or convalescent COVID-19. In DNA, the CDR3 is TGTGCCAGCAGCCAAGGCCTGACAGACACCGGGGAGCTGTTTTTT. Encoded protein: CASSQGLTDTGELFF.